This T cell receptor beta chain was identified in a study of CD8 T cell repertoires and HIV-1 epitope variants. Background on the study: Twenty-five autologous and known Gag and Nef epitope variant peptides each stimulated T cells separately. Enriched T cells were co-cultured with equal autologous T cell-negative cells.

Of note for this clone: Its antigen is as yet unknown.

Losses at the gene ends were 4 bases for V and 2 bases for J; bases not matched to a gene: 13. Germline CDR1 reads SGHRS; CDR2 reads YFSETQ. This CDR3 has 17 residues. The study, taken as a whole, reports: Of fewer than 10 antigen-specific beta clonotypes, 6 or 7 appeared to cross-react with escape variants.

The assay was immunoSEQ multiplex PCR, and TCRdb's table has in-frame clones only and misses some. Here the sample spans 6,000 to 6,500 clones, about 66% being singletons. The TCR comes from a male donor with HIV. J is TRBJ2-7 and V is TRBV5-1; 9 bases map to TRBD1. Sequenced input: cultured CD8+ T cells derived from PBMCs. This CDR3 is CASSGTGPTATPYEQYF. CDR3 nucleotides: TGCGCCAGCAGCGGGACAGGGCCGACTGCGACACCCTACGAGCAGTACTTC.